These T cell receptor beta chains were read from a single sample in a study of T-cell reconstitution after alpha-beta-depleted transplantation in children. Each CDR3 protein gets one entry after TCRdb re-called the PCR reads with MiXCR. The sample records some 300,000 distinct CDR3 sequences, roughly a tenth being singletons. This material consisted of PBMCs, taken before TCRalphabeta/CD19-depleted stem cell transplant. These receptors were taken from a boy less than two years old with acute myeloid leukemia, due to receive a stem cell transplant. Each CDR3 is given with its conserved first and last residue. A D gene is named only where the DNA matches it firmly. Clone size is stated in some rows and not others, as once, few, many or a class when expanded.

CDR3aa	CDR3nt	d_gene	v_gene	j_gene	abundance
CASSPRGKRDEKLFF	TGTGCCAGCTCACCACGGGGAAAGAGGGATGAAAAACTGTTTTTT	.	TRBV18	TRBJ1-4	.
CASSFYVTDTQYF	TGTGCCAGCAGCTTTTACGTCACAGATACGCAGTATTTT	.	TRBV7-9	TRBJ2-3	many
CSVEDLGSNGYTF	TGCAGCGTTGAAGATCTGGGCTCCAATGGCTACACCTTC	.	TRBV29-1	TRBJ1-2	many
CSARTSGKRDTQYF	TGCAGTGCTAGAACTAGCGGGAAGCGGGATACGCAGTATTTT	TRBD2	TRBV20-1	TRBJ2-3	many
CASSEFGSTDTQYF	TGTGCCAGCAGTGAGTTTGGGAGCACAGATACGCAGTATTTT	.	TRBV25-1	TRBJ2-3	many
CATSGGGYEQYF	TGTGCCACCAGTGGGGGAGGGTACGAGCAGTACTTC	TRBD2	TRBV24-1	TRBJ2-7	.
CASSLDAPSIANTGELFF	TGTGCCAGCAGCTTAGACGCTCCTTCCATAGCGAACACCGGGGAGCTGTTTTTT	.	TRBV7-9	TRBJ2-2	many
CASSLDWAISTDTQYF	TGTGCCAGCAGCTTAGATTGGGCGATTAGCACAGATACGCAGTATTTT	.	TRBV11-2	TRBJ2-3	many
CASTKRGFDYGYTF	TGTGCCAGCACTAAGCGGGGGTTCGACTATGGCTACACCTTC	.	TRBV6-2/TRBV6-3	TRBJ1-2	many
CASSLWGRRSYGYTF	TGTGCCAGCAGCTTGTGGGGCCGCCGGTCCTATGGCTACACCTTC	.	TRBV7-2	TRBJ1-2	.
CAWSGTVDRGPNNEKLFF	TGTGCCTGGAGTGGGACCGTGGACAGGGGACCGAATAATGAAAAACTGTTTTTT	TRBD1	TRBV30	TRBJ1-4	.
CASSQERTSGAEQYF	TGCGCCAGCAGCCAAGAGAGGACTAGCGGGGCCGAGCAGTACTTC	TRBD2	TRBV4-3	TRBJ2-7	few
CASSFLTGVTGELFF	TGTGCCAGCAGTTTCCTTACAGGGGTGACCGGGGAGCTGTTTTTT	TRBD1	TRBV27	TRBJ2-2	many
CASSRRQGSSYNEQFF	TGTGCCAGCAGTCGTAGACAGGGAAGCTCCTACAATGAGCAGTTCTTC	TRBD1	TRBV7-9	TRBJ2-1	many
CASSPLAGGPGYEQYF	TGTGCCAGCTCACCTTTAGCGGGAGGGCCCGGTTACGAGCAGTACTTC	TRBD2	TRBV18	TRBJ2-7	.
CSAPGGLSYNEQFF	TGCAGTGCTCCGGGGGGCCTTTCCTACAATGAGCAGTTCTTC	.	TRBV20-1	TRBJ2-1	many
CASSLGQGGFYEQYF	TGTGCCAGCAGCCTCGGGCAGGGAGGGTTCTACGAGCAGTACTTC	TRBD2	TRBV11-1	TRBJ2-7	many
CASSQGGDAGNTIYF	TGCGCCAGCAGCCAAGGGGGAGATGCTGGAAACACCATATATTTT	.	TRBV4-3	TRBJ1-3	many
CATSDFVGTLAGTNTGELFF	TGTGCCACCAGTGATTTCGTTGGGACACTGGCAGGAACGAACACCGGGGAGCTGTTTTTT	.	TRBV24-1	TRBJ2-2	.
CASSLARRGYNEQFF	TGTGCCAGCAGTTTAGCCCGACGGGGTTACAATGAGCAGTTCTTC	.	TRBV12-3/TRBV12-4	TRBJ2-1	many
CASSRDYSGIISYNEQFF	TGCGCCAGCAGCCGTGATTACAGCGGGATAATCTCCTACAATGAGCAGTTCTTC	TRBD2	TRBV5-1	TRBJ2-1	few
CSAYILSSYNEQFF	TGCAGTGCTTACATCTTGAGCTCCTACAATGAGCAGTTCTTC	.	TRBV20-1	TRBJ2-1	many
CASSRGRVETQYF	TGTGCCAGCTCCCGGGGAAGGGTGGAGACCCAGTACTTC	.	TRBV12-3/TRBV12-4	TRBJ2-5	many
CASSLGTSGSGRGYEQYF	TGTGCCAGCAGCCTCGGGACTAGCGGGAGTGGTAGGGGCTACGAGCAGTACTTC	TRBD2	TRBV27	TRBJ2-7	many